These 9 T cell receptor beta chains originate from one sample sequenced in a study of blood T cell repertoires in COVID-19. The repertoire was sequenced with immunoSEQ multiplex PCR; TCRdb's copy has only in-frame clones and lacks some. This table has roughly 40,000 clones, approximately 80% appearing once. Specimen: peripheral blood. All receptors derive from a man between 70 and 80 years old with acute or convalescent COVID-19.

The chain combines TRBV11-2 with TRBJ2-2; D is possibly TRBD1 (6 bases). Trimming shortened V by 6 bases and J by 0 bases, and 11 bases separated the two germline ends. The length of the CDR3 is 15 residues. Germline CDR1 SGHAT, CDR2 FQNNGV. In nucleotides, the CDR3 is TGTGCCAGCAGAAGGGACACCGCGAACACCGGGGAGCTGTTTTTT. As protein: CASRRDTANTGELFF.

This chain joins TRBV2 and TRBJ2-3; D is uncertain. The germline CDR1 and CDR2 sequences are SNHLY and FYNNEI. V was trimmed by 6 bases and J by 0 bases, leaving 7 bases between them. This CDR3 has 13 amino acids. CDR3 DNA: TGTGCCAGCAGGGGCTTGAGCACAGATACGCAGTATTTT. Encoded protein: CASRGLSTDTQYF.

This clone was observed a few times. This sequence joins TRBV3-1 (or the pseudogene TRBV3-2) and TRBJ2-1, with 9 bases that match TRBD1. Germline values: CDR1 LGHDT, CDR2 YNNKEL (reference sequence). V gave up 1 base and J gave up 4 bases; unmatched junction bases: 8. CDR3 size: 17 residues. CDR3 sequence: CASSQAQTGTGYNEQFF. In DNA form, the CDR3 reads TGTGCCAGCAGCCAAGCACAAACCGGGACAGGGTACAATGAGCAGTTCTTC.

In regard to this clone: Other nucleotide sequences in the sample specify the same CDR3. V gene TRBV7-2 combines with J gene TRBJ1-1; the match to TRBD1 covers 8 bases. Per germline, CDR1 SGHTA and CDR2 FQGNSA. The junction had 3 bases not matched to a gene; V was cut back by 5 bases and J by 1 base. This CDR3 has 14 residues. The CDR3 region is CASSLTGGNTEAFF. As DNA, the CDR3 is TGTGCCAGCAGCCTAACAGGGGGGAACACTGAAGCTTTCTTT.

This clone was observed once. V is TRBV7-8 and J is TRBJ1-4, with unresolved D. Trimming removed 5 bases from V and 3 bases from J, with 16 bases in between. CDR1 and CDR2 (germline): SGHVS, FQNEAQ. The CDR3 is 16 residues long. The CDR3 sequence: CASSPRTGGANEKLFF. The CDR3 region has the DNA TGTGCCAGCAGCCCTCGGACGGGCGGGGCTAATGAAAAACTGTTTTTT.

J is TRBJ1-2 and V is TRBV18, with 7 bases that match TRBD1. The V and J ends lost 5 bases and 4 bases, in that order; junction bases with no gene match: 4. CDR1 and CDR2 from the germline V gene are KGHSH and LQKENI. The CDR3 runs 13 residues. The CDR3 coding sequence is TGTGCCAGCTCAACCGGGACAGCCTATGGCTACACCTTC. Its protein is CASSTGTAYGYTF. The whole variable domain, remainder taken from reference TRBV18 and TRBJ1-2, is NAGVMQNPRHLVRRRGQEARLRCSPMKGHSHVYWYRQLPEEGLKFMVYLQKENIIDESGMPKERFSAEFPKEGPSILRIQQVVRGDSAAYFCASSTGTAYGYTFGSGTRLTVV.

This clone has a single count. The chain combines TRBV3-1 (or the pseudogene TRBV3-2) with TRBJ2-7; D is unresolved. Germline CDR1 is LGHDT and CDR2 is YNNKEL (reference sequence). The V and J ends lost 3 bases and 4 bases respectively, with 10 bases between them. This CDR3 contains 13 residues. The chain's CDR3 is CASSHADTYEQYF. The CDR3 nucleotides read TGTGCCAGCAGCCACGCTGACACTTACGAGCAGTACTTC.

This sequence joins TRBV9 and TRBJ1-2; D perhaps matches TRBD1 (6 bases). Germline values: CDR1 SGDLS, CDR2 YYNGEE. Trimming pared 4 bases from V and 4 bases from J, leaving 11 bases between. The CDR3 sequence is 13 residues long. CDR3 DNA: TGTGCCAGCAGCTTAGGACAGATCTATGGCTACACCTTC. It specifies CASSLGQIYGYTF.

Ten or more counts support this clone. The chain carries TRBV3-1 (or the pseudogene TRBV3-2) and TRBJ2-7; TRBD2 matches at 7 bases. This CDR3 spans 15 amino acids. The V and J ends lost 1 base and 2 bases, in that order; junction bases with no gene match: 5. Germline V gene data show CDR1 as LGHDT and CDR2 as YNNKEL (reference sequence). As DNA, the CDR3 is TGTGCCAGCAGCCAAGGAGGACTAGAACCCTACGAGCAGTACTTC. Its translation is CASSQGGLEPYEQYF.